This T cell receptor (beta chain) was retrieved from a study of glioma-infiltrating T cells. In the case of this clonotype: Its matching antigen is unknown. As an off-target read in a library built for alpha chains, this beta chain has a frequency of little significance.

Study findings and constraints: Non-neoplastic patients had below-expected tissue-blood divergence, while all gliomas exceeded expectation. Tissue and blood shared very few CDR3 sequences.

The CDR3 has 14 residues. The germline V gene encodes CDR1 SEHNR and CDR2 FQNEAQ (reference sequence). V gave up 4 bases and J gave up 4 bases; unmatched junction bases: 3. The iRepertoire nested amplicon-rescue multiplex PCR amplified TCR alpha and beta CDR3s from RNA. Tissue mRNA or PBMC total RNA, roughly 100-400 ng, went into one-step reverse transcription and amplification. A single record per CDR3 protein comes from TCRdb applying MiXCR to the multiplex PCR reads. Among 3,500 to 4,000 distinct CDR3 sequences listed, about 92% were seen once. This receptor was taken from a human donor with low-grade glioma or glioblastoma, undergoing nonglioma brain surgery, or in good health (not recorded which). The V gene is TRBV7-9, the J gene TRBJ2-3; TRBD1 aligns across 9 bases. The sequenced material came from glioma tissue, nonneoplastic brain tissue, or PBMCs (not recorded which). The CDR3 protein is CASSSRTGADTQYF. CDR3 bases: TGTGCCAGCAGCTCTAGGACAGGGGCAGATACGCAGTATTTT.